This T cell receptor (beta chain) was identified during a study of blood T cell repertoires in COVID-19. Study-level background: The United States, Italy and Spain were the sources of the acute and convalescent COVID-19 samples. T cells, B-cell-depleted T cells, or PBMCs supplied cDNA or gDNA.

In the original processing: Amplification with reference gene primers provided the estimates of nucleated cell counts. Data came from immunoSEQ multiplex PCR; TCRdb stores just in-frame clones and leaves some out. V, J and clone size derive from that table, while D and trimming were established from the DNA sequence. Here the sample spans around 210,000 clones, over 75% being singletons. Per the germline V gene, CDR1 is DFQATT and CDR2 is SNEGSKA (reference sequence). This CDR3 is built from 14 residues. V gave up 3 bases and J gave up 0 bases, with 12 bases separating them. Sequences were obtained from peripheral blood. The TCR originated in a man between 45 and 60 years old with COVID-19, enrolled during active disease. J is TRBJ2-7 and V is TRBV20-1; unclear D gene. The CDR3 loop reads CSASEVTGSYEQYF. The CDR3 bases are TGCAGTGCTAGTGAGGTGACTGGCTCCTACGAGCAGTACTTC.